The T cell receptor (beta chain) described here comes from a study of cytomegalovirus exposure and HLA in healthy donors. Regarding the study as a whole: Sequencing likely caused a cluster of highly shared sequence variants. Most CMV-associated TCR beta chains were later found to appear HLA-restricted. Several of the most significant clusters were apparently associated with common viral pathogens in a later analysis.

Concerning this clone: Its antigen is still unknown.

PCR used 60 Vbeta primers and 13 Jbeta primers. Profiling relied on immunoSEQ multiplex PCR, and the TCRdb table lists in-frame clones only, not all of them. The sample shows around 150,000 clones, around three fifths of them seen only once. The receptor comes from a male donor in good health and CMV-seronegative. Source material: PBMCs.

The CDR3 region is CASSPTGQGVGPLHF. For the CDR3, the DNA is TGTGCCAGCAGCCCCACCGGACAGGGAGTGGGACCCCTCCACTTT. The chain combines TRBV7-2 with TRBJ1-6; TRBD1 matches 8 bases. The CDR3 contains 15 residues. V shed 5 bases and J 12 bases; nucleotides not matched to a gene: 12. CDR1 is SGHTA, CDR2 FQGNSA, per germline.